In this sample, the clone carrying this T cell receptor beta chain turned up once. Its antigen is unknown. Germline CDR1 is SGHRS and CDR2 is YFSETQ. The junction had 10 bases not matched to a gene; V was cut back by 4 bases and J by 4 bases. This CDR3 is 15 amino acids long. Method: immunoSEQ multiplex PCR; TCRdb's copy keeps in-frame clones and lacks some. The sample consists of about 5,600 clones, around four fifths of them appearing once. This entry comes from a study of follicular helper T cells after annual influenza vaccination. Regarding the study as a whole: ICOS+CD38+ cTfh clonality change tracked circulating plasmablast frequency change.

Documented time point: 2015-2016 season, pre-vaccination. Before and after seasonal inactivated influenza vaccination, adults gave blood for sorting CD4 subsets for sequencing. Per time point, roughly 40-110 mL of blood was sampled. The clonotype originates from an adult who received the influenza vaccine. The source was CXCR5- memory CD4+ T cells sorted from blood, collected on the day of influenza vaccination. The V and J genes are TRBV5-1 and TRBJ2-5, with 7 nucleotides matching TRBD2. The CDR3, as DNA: TGCGCCAGCAGCGCGGGGGAGGGGCACGGAGAGACCCAGTACTTC. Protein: CASSAGEGHGETQYF.